This T cell receptor (beta chain) was identified during a study of breast tumors, draining lymph nodes, adjacent tissues. V was pared by 0 bases and J by 6 bases, with 9 bases of the junction left unmatched. This CDR3 has 15 residues. The germline V gene encodes CDR1 SGDLS and CDR2 YYNGEE. Study findings and constraints: Tumor repertoires ranked between lymph nodes and nontumor tissue in diversity, with V and J gene preferences.

TCRdb re-called the multiplex PCR reads through MiXCR, storing one row per CDR3 protein. The data hold under 350,000 distinct CDR3 sequences, with around 30% observed a single time. Samples came from axillary lymph nodes draining the breast cancer. This clonotype was recorded many times. The target antigen is unknown. Material: axillary lymph node tissue. V and J are TRBV9 and TRBJ2-7; 7 bases match TRBD2. This TCR derives from a female donor with breast cancer. Some clones in this sample may be carry-over from other donors' samples. The CDR3 protein is CASSVGSLAAGEQYF. The CDR3 region has the DNA TGTGCCAGCAGCGTAGGGAGCCTAGCGGCTGGCGAGCAGTACTTC.